This paragraph reports one T cell receptor (beta chain). Germline values: CDR1 LNHDA, CDR2 SQIVND (reference sequence). CDR3 length: 18 residues. V dropped 0 bases and J dropped 5; count of bases not matched to a gene: 13. These data originate in a study of blood T cell repertoires in COVID-19. Authors' analysis steps: Amplifying reference gene primers gave estimates of nucleated cell counts. The table came from immunoSEQ multiplex PCR; TCRdb's copy has only in-frame clones and leaves some out. Clone size and V and J calls were adopted from that table, with D and trimming inferred from the DNA. The data hold around 460,000 clones, with 85% to 90% observed a single time.

V and J are TRBV19 and TRBJ2-1, with 7 bases lining up with TRBD2. The TCR originated in a man between 18 and 29 years old with COVID-19, enrolled during active disease. The sample taken for sequencing was peripheral blood. The CDR3 coding sequence is TGTGCCAGTAGTATAGATCCCATGGGGGGGTTCGGGAACAATGAGCAGTTCTTC. Translating it yields CASSIDPMGGFGNNEQFF.